The following is a TCR beta chain sequence with its context. As yet, its antigen is unknown. Just one base apart from a much larger clone, this may be a read error. The data were obtained in a study of CD8 T cells in ankylosing spondylitis. Study outcomes and limitations: Made up of about eight highly homologous variants, a TCR beta motif appeared characteristic of ankylosing spondylitis blood.

Quantitative barcoded 5'-RACE was used to prepare TCR beta libraries. TCRdb reprocessed the 5' RACE reads via MiXCR and lists one record per CDR3 protein. This repertoire shows about 150,000 distinct CDR3 sequences, around 10% found once; its top ten account for about 3.8%. The V gene lost 9 bases and the J gene lost 5 bases, with 19 bases spanning the gap. Germline V lookup: CDR1 LNHDA, CDR2 SQIVND (reference sequence). The CDR3 totals 14 residues. The source is a female donor with ankylosing spondylitis or in good health (not recorded which). V is TRBV19 and J is TRBJ1-1, with a possible D match to TRBD1 (6 bases). What was sequenced was blood, either unsorted or a sorted T cell fraction (not recorded which). CDR3 region: CARDSAEAKTEAFF. CDR3 nucleotide sequence: TGTGCCAGGGACAGCGCAGAGGCGAAAACTGAAGCTTTCTTT.